Below are 28 T cell receptor beta chains sequenced from a single sample in a study of T-cell memory formation after mild COVID-19. TCRdb analysed the 5' RACE reads with MiXCR anew, one entry per CDR3 protein. The sample consists of around 130,000 distinct CDR3 sequences, about a sixth of them appearing once. The sample was PBMCs or a T cell subset sorted from them (not recorded which). The receptor set was obtained from a man aged 18 to 35 who had mild COVID-19 (a few samples of this study predate the infection). Cell type and time point are not known.

This chain connects TRBV6-1 to TRBJ1-2; the D gene is possibly TRBD1 (5 bases). The germline CDR1 and CDR2 sequences are MNHNS and SASEGT. The V and J ends lost 10 bases and 2 bases respectively, with 8 bases between them. The CDR3 has 11 residues. CDR3 nucleotide sequence: TGTGCCACCCGGGGGAACTATGGCTACACCTTC. Translated, it gives CATRGNYGYTF.

This chain connects TRBV20-1 to TRBJ2-7; 12 nucleotides match TRBD2. There are 14 residues in the CDR3. The junction had 2 bases not matched to a gene; V was cut back by 5 bases and J by 0 bases. Looked up from germline, CDR1 is DFQATT and CDR2 is SNEGSKA (reference sequence). CDR3 bases: TGCAGTGCTGTGACTAGCGGGAGCTCCTACGAGCAGTACGTC. Translating it yields CSAVTSGSSYEQYV.

The V gene is TRBV7-9, the J gene TRBJ1-4; 12 positions agree with TRBD1. V shed 3 bases, J shed 8 bases, and the junction held 4 bases outside the gene matches. CDR1 is SEHNR and CDR2 is FQNEAQ in the germline V gene (reference sequence). The CDR3 covers 15 residues. CDR3 protein: CASSFTGTGGEKLFF. The CDR3 DNA reads TGTGCCAGCAGCTTTACCGGGACAGGGGGCGAAAAACTGTTTTTT.

The chain joins TRBV7-9 to TRBJ2-2, with 10 bases that match TRBD1. The junction had 9 bases not matched to a gene; V was cut back by 7 bases and J by 4 bases. The CDR3 spans 16 residues. The germline CDR1 and CDR2 sequences are SEHNR and FQNEAQ (reference sequence). As DNA, the CDR3 is TGTGCCAGCACCCACTCGGGACAGGGGCCCACCGGGGAGCTGTTTTTT. Translation gives CASTHSGQGPTGELFF. The whole variable domain, remainder taken from reference TRBV7-9 and TRBJ2-2, is DTGVSQNPRHKITKRGQNVTFRCDPISEHNRLYWYRQTLGQGPEFLTYFQNEAQLEKSRLLSDRFSAERPKGSFSTLEIQRTEQGDSAMYLCASTHSGQGPTGELFFGEGSRLTVL.

This clonotype was counted at least ten times. This chain uses TRBV7-3 with TRBJ2-1, with 7 nucleotides matching TRBD2. Germline trimming cut 4 bases from V and 11 bases from J; bases unmatched to any gene: 8. CDR3 length: 13 amino acids. Germline loops: CDR1 SGHTA, CDR2 FQGTGA. The CDR3 bases are TGTGCCAGCAGCTCGCTCGGGGGAGGGAAGCAGTTCTTC. This encodes CASSSLGGGKQFF.

The J gene is TRBJ2-7, the V gene TRBV28; D is possibly TRBD1 (5 bases). The CDR3 length is 13 residues. V shed 5 bases and J shed 3 bases, with 11 bases lying between them. Germline V gene lookup returns CDR1 MDHEN and CDR2 SYDVKM. The CDR3 DNA is TGTGCCAGCAGTAGGGCAGGGATCTACGAGCAGTACGTC. Translating it yields CASSRAGIYEQYV.

The table lists this clonotype with a few counts. V and J are TRBV7-9 and TRBJ1-1; D gene uncertain. The V end was cut by 5 bases, the J end by 3 bases, with 10 bases between. The CDR3 has 13 residues. Germline CDR1 is SEHNR and CDR2 is FQNEAQ (reference sequence). Here the CDR3 reads CASSREGHTEAFF. The CDR3 nucleotides are TGTGCCAGCAGCCGAGAGGGTCACACTGAAGCTTTCTTT.

In this sample, this clonotype turned up a few times. The rearrangement uses TRBV7-2 and TRBJ1-3, with 7 nucleotides matching TRBD1. The CDR3 totals 16 residues. CDR1 is SGHTA, CDR2 FQGNSA, per germline. Trimming removed 5 bases from V and 0 bases from J; junction bases left unmatched: 7. The CDR3 loop is CASSSGTVNSGNTIYF. In nucleotides, the CDR3 is TGTGCCAGCAGCAGTGGGACAGTGAACTCTGGAAACACCATATATTTT.

This clonotype has only a few counts. V is TRBV7-2 and J is TRBJ2-6; D is undetermined. V was trimmed by 3 bases and J by 13 bases, leaving 7 bases between them. This CDR3 is built from 11 residues. CDR1 and CDR2 from the germline V gene are SGHTA and FQGNSA. CDR3 amino acids: CASSFLRVLTF. The CDR3 DNA reads as TGTGCCAGCAGCTTCCTCCGGGTCCTGACTTTC.

The chain is built from TRBV2 and TRBJ2-7; D remains unclear. V was cut by 0 bases and J by 0 bases, with 6 bases left in between. This CDR3 has 14 residues. CDR1 and CDR2 from the germline V gene are SNHLY and FYNNEI. The CDR3 reads CASSEAHGSYEQYF. The CDR3 bases are TGTGCCAGCAGTGAAGCGCACGGCTCCTACGAGCAGTACTTC.

This clonotype was observed many times. The rearrangement uses TRBV28 and TRBJ2-3; the match to TRBD1 covers 9 bases. V dropped 2 bases and J dropped 3; count of bases not matched to a gene: 3. The CDR3 is 15 amino acids. CDR1 is MDHEN, CDR2 SYDVKM, per germline. CDR3 sequence: CASSLVGQGTDTQYF. In DNA, the CDR3 is TGTGCCAGCAGTTTAGTGGGACAGGGTACAGATACGCAGTATTTT.

J is TRBJ2-3 and V is TRBV7-9, with 10 bases aligning to TRBD2. The V gene's germline CDR1 is SEHNR and CDR2 FQNEAQ (reference sequence). Unmatched junction bases numbered 5, after V lost 5 bases and J lost 3 bases. The CDR3 is 15 amino acids. CDR3 region: CASSHGTSATDTQYF. The DNA of the CDR3 is TGTGCCAGCAGCCACGGGACTAGCGCAACAGATACGCAGTATTTT.

The gene calls are TRBV15 and TRBJ2-2; TRBD2 matches 13 bases. Germline CDR1 LNHNV, CDR2 YYDKDF (reference sequence). V lost 3 bases, J lost 6 bases, and 7 bases stayed unmatched. CDR3 length: 17 amino acids. CDR3 nucleotides: TGTGCCACCAGCAGCGCGACTAGCGGGGGGATAGCCGGGGAGCTGTTTTTT. Translation gives CATSSATSGGIAGELFF.

The chain couples TRBV7-2 to TRBJ2-7; tentatively, D is TRBD2 (6 bases). V lost 5 bases and J lost 2, with 13 bases in between. CDR1 is SGHTA and CDR2 is FQGNSA in the germline V gene. The CDR3 has 14 amino acids. The CDR3 DNA reads as TGTGCCAGCAGCCCGGGACTTCCCGCCTACGAGCAGTACGTC. Its protein is CASSPGLPAYEQYV.

The CDR3 coding sequence is TGTGCCAGCAGCTTGGAGGTGTGGGAGAACACTGAAGCTTTCTTT. It translates to CASSLEVWENTEAFF. This rearrangement joins TRBV5-4 to TRBJ1-1; D unclear. Germline V CDR1 and CDR2: SGHNT, YYREEE (reference sequence). The V end was cut by 0 bases, the J end by 1 base, with 10 bases between. CDR3 length: 15 residues.

This chain's CDR3 is CASSLPGGGRYEQYF. CDR3 nucleotide sequence: TGCGCCAGCAGCTTACCCGGGGGAGGACGCTACGAGCAGTACTTC. V is TRBV5-1 and J is TRBJ2-7; tentatively, D is TRBD2 (6 bases). There are 15 residues in the CDR3. Germline V gene data show CDR1 as SGHRS and CDR2 as YFSETQ. Trimming shortened V by 2 bases and J by 3 bases, and 15 bases separated the two germline ends. The variable domain in full, completed from reference TRBV5-1 and TRBJ2-7, reads KAGVTQTPRYLIKTRGQQVTLSCSPISGHRSVSWYQQTPGQGLQFLFEYFSETQRNKGNFPGRFSGRQFSNSRSEMNVSTLELGDSALYLCASSLPGGGRYEQYFGPGTRLTVT.

This clonotype was observed once. V is TRBV18 and J is TRBJ2-3, with 9 bases matching TRBD1. Germline CDR1 KGHSH, CDR2 LQKENI. V trimming: 8 bases; J trimming: 1 base; junction bases outside the gene matches: 4. CDR3 length: 14 amino acids. The DNA for the CDR3 is TGTGCCAGCCCGGGACAGGGAGGCACAGATACGCAGTATTTT. Protein: CASPGQGGTDTQYF. The variable domain in full, completed from reference TRBV18 and TRBJ2-3, reads NAGVMQNPRHLVRRRGQEARLRCSPMKGHSHVYWYRQLPEEGLKFMVYLQKENIIDESGMPKERFSAEFPKEGPSILRIQQVVRGDSAAYFCASPGQGGTDTQYFGPGTRLTVL.

The V gene is TRBV4-3, the J gene TRBJ1-6; D is uncertain. The germline CDR1 and CDR2 sequences are LGHNA and YSLEER. This CDR3 contains 14 residues. The V end was cut by 0 bases, the J end by 9 bases, with 9 bases between. The CDR3 DNA reads as TGCGCCAGCAGCCAAGAACGGTACCGTTCACCCCTCCACTTT. Residues: CASSQERYRSPLHF.

The chain combines TRBV12-3 or TRBV12-4 with TRBJ2-3, with 9 positions matching TRBD1. This CDR3 comprises 14 residues. The ends lost 7 bases at V and 4 bases at J; junction bases unmatched: 6. CDR3 DNA sequence: TGTGCCAGCAAGAAACAGGGGGCATCAGATACGCAGTATTTT. Amino acid sequence: CASKKQGASDTQYF.

This clonotype was detected a few times. The rearrangement uses TRBV5-1 and TRBJ2-1; 11 bases map to TRBD2. With 2 bases clipped from V and 2 bases from J, the junction kept 6 bases outside the gene matches. Per germline, CDR1 SGHRS and CDR2 YFSETQ. The CDR3 length is 17 residues. This CDR3 is CASSLVRLAGPYNEQFF. CDR3 bases: TGCGCCAGCAGCTTAGTGAGACTAGCGGGGCCCTACAATGAGCAGTTCTTC.

This clonotype was counted once. The chain is built from TRBV19 and TRBJ2-3; the D gene could be TRBD1 or TRBD2 (5 bases each). From germline, CDR1 is LNHDA and CDR2 SQIVND (reference sequence). V was cut by 0 bases and J by 6 bases, with 10 bases left in between. The CDR3 extends over 14 amino acids. This chain's CDR3 is CASSIEGREDTQYF. CDR3 coding DNA: TGTGCCAGTAGTATAGAAGGCAGGGAGGATACGCAGTATTTT. Filled out from reference TRBV19 and TRBJ2-3, the complete variable domain reads DGGITQSPKYLFRKEGQNVTLSCEQNLNHDAMYWYRQDPGQGLRLIYYSQIVNDFQKGDIAEGYSVSREKKESFPLTVTSAQKNPTAFYLCASSIEGREDTQYFGPGTRLTVL.

This chain uses TRBV6-5 with TRBJ1-5; 8 bases are shared with TRBD1. This CDR3 has 14 amino acids. CDR1 is MNHEY and CDR2 is SVGAGI in the germline V gene. Losses at the gene ends were 5 bases for V and 5 bases for J; bases not matched to a gene: 5. DNA for the CDR3: TGTGCCAGCAGTACGACAGGGGTCCATCAGCCCCAGCATTTT. Protein sequence: CASSTTGVHQPQHF.

This chain connects TRBV27 to TRBJ2-5; the match to TRBD2 covers 8 bases. The CDR3 spans 13 residues. The germline V gene has CDR1 MNHEY and CDR2 SMNVEV (reference sequence). V shed 5 bases, J shed 5 bases, and the junction held 4 bases outside the gene matches. The CDR3 is CASSRRGAETQYF. The CDR3 bases are TGTGCCAGCAGTCGGCGGGGGGCTGAGACCCAGTACTTC.

There are a few counts of this clonotype. The V call is TRBV19, the J call TRBJ2-2, with D unclear. Germline CDR1 reads LNHDA; CDR2 reads SQIVND (reference sequence). The CDR3 runs to 13 residues. The V and J ends lost 7 bases and 7 bases respectively, with 13 bases between them. The CDR3 DNA sequence: TGTGCCAGTACGATAGGGTTCGACGGGGAGCTGTTTTTT. It yields the protein CASTIGFDGELFF.

The chain uses TRBV4-1 and TRBJ1-1; maybe TRBD1 (6 bases). Germline assignment: CDR1 MGHRA and CDR2 YSYEKL. This CDR3 has 15 amino acids. Trimming removed 2 bases from V and 6 bases from J, with 16 bases in between. In DNA, the CDR3 is TGCGCCAGCAGCCAAATCGTACAGGGTGTACCTGAAGCTTTCTTT. It translates to CASSQIVQGVPEAFF.

The chain employs TRBV9 and TRBJ2-1, with TRBD2 identical over 8 bases. The V segment lost 3 bases and the J segment 13 bases; nucleotides outside the gene matches: 9. CDR1 SGDLS and CDR2 YYNGEE come from the germline V gene. This CDR3 spans 13 amino acids. The CDR3: CASSDQPGGQQFF. The CDR3 DNA is TGTGCCAGCAGCGACCAACCGGGGGGGCAACAGTTCTTC.

The chain couples TRBV5-1 to TRBJ2-5; 10 bases are a match to TRBD2. CDR3 length: 15 residues. V was clipped by 4 bases and J by 2 bases; unmatched bases: 5. Germline V gene lookup returns CDR1 SGHRS and CDR2 YFSETQ. CDR3 DNA sequence: TGCGCCAGCAGCCTATGGACTAGCGGACAAGAGACCCAGTACTTC. Protein product: CASSLWTSGQETQYF.

This clonotype was counted ten times or more. V usage is TRBV27 and J usage is TRBJ2-2, with D unclear. The CDR3 extends over 13 amino acids. Germline lookup yields CDR1 MNHEY and CDR2 SMNVEV (reference sequence). V lost 2 bases and J 7 bases, leaving 8 bases between the germline ends. The CDR3 loop reads CASSLNGHGELFF. The DNA for the CDR3 is TGTGCCAGCAGTTTAAATGGGCACGGGGAGCTGTTTTTT.